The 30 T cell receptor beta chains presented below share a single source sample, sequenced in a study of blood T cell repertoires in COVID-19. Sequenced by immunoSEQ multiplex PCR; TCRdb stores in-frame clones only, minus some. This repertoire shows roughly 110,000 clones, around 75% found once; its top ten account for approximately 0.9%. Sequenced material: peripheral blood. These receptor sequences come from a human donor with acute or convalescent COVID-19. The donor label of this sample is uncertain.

DNA of the CDR3: TGTGCCAGCAGTTTCCGGACAGTACGGGATGACTACACCTTC. Its protein is CASSFRTVRDDYTF. The chain carries TRBV28 and TRBJ1-2, with D maybe TRBD1 (6 bases). Deletions cut 3 bases from V and 10 bases from J, with 18 bases between. CDR3 length: 14 residues. Per the germline V gene, CDR1 is MDHEN and CDR2 is SYDVKM.

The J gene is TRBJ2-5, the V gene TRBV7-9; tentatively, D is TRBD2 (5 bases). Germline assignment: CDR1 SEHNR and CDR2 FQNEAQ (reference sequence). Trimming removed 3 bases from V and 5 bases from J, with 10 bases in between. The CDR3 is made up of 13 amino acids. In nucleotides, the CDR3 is TGTGCCAGCAGCTTGTCCGGGGTGGAGACCCAGTACTTC. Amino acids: CASSLSGVETQYF.

The CDR3 region has the DNA TGTGCCAGCAGTGTAGGGGGGGCCCTCACAGATACGCAGTATTTT. This gives the protein CASSVGGALTDTQYF. The chain recombines TRBV25-1 with TRBJ2-3; tentatively, D is TRBD2 (7 bases). Deletions cut 4 bases from V and 2 bases from J, with 13 bases between. The CDR3 has 15 residues. The germline V gene has CDR1 MGHDK and CDR2 SYGVNS.

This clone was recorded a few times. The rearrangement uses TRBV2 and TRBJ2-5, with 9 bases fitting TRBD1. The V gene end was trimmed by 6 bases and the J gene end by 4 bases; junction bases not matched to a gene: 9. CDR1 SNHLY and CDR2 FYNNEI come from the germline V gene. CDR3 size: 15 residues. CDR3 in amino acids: CASREWGQGVETQYF. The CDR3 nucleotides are TGTGCCAGCAGAGAGTGGGGACAGGGAGTAGAGACCCAGTACTTC.

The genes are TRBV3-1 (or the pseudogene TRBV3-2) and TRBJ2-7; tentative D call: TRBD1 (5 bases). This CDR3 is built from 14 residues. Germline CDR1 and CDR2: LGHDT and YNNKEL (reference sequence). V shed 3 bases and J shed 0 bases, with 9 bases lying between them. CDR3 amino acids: CASSQGHHSYEQYV. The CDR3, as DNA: TGTGCCAGCAGCCAGGGGCACCACTCCTACGAGCAGTACGTC.

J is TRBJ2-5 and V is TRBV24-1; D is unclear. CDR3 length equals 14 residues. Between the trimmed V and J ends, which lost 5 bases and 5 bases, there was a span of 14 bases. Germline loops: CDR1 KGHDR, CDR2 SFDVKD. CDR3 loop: CATSASGPRETQYF. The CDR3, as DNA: TGTGCCACCAGTGCCTCCGGCCCGAGGGAGACCCAGTACTTC.

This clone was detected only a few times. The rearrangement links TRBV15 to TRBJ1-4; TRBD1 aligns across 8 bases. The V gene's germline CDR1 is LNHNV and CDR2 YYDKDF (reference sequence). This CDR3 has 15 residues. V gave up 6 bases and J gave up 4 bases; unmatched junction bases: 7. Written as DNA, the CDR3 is TGTGCCACCAGTGTCAACAGGGGGTTTAATGAAAAACTGTTTTTT. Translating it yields CATSVNRGFNEKLFF.

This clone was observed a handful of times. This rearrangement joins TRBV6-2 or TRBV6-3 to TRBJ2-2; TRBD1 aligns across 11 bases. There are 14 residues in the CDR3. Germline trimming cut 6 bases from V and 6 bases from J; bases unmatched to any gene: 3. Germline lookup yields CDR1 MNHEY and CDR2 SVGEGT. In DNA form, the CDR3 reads TGTGCCAGCAGCCCGGGACAGGGGGCCGGGGAGCTGTTTTTT. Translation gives CASSPGQGAGELFF.

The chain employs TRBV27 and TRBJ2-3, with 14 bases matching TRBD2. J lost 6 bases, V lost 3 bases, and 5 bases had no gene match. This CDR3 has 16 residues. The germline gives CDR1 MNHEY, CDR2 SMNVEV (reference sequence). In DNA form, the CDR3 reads TGTGCCAGCAGTTTGGGACTAGCGGGGGTCCCGGATACGCAGTATTTT. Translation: CASSLGLAGVPDTQYF.

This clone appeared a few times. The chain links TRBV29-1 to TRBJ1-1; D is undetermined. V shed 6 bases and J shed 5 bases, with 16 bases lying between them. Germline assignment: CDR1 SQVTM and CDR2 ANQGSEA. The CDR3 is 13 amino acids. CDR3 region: CSVESRVSTEAFF. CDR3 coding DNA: TGCAGCGTCGAGAGTCGGGTGTCAACTGAAGCTTTCTTT.

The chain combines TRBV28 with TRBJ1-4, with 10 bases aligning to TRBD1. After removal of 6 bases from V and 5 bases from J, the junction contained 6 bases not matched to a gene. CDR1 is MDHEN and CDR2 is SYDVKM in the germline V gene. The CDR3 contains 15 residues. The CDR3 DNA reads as TGTGCCAGCAGCATGATGACAGGGGGCAATGAAAAACTGTTTTTT. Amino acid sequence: CASSMMTGGNEKLFF.

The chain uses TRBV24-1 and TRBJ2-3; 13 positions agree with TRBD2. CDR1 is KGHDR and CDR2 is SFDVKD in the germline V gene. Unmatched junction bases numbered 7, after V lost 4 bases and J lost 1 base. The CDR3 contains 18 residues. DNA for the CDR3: TGTGCCACCAGTGACACTAGCGGGGGGGCCTCCGGCACAGATACGCAGTATTTT. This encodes CATSDTSGGASGTDTQYF.

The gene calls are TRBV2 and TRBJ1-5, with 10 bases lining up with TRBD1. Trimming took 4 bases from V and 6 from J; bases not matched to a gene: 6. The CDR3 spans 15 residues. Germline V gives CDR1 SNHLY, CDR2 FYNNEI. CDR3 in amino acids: CASSGQGAISQPQHF. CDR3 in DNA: TGTGCCAGCAGTGGACAGGGGGCAATCAGTCAGCCCCAGCATTTT.

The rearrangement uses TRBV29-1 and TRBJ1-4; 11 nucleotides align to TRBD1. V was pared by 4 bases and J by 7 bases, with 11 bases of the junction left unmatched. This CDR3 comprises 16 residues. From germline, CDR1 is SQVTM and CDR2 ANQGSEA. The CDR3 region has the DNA TGCAGCGTTGGGGGTTGGACAGGGGGCATCGGTGAAAAACTGTTTTTT. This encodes CSVGGWTGGIGEKLFF.

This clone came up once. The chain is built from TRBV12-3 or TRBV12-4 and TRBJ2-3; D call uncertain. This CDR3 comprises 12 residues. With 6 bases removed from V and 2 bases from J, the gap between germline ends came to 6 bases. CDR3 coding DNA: TGTGCCAGCAGACTCCTCACAGATACGCAGTATTTT. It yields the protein CASRLLTDTQYF.

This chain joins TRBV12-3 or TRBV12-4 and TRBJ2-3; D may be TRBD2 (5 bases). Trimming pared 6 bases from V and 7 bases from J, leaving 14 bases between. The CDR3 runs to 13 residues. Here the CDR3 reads CASSRKLANTQYF. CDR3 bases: TGTGCCAGCAGCAGAAAGCTAGCAAATACGCAGTATTTT.

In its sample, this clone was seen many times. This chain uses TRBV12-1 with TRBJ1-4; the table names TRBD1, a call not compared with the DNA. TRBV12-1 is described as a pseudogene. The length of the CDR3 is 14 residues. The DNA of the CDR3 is TGTGCCAGCAGCTCAGGACAGGGGAGAGAAAAACTGTTTTTT. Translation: CASSSGQGREKLFF.

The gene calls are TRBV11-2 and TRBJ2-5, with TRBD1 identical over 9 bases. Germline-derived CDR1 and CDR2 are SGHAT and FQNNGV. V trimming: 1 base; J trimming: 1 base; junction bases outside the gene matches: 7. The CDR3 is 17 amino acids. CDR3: CASSLVGTGPPQETQYF. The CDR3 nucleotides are TGTGCCAGCAGCTTAGTAGGGACAGGGCCCCCCCAAGAGACCCAGTACTTC.

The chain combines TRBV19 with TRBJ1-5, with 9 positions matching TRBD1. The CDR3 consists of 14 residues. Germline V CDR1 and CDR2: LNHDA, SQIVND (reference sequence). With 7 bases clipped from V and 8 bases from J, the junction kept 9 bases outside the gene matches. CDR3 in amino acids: CASTGTGNRKPQHF. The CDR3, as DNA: TGTGCCAGTACGGGGACAGGGAATCGGAAGCCCCAGCATTTT.

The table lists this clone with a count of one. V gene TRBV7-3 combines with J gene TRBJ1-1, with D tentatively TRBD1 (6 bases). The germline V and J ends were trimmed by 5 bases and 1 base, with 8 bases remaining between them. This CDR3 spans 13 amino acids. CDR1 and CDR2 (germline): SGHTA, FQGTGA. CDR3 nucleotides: TGTGCCAGCAGCCTACAGGGGAACACTGAAGCTTTCTTT. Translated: CASSLQGNTEAFF.

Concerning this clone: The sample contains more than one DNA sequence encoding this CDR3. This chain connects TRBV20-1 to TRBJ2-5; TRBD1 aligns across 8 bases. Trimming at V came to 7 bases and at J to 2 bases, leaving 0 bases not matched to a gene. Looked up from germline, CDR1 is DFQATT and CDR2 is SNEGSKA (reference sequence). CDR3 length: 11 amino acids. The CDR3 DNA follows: TGCAGTGGACAGGGGCAAGAGACCCAGTACTTC. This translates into CSGQGQETQYF.

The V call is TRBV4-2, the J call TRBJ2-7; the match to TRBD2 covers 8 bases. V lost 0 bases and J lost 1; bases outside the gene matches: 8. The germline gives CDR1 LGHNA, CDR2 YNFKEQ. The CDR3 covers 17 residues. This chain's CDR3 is CASSQDGVGGGSYEQYF. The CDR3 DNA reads TGTGCCAGCAGCCAAGACGGGGTTGGCGGGGGGTCCTACGAGCAGTACTTC.

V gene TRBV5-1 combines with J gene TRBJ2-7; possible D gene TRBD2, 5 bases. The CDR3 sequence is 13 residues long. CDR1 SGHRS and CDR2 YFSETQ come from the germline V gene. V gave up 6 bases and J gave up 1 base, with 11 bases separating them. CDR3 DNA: TGCGCCAGCAAACGGACGGGGTCCTACGAGCAGTACTTC. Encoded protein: CASKRTGSYEQYF.

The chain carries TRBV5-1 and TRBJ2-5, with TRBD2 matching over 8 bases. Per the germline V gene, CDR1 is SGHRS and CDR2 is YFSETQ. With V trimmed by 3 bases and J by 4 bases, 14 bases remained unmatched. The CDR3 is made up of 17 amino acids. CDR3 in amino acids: CASSWGSTGGAGETQYF. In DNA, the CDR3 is TGCGCCAGCAGCTGGGGATCCACCGGGGGGGCGGGAGAGACCCAGTACTTC.

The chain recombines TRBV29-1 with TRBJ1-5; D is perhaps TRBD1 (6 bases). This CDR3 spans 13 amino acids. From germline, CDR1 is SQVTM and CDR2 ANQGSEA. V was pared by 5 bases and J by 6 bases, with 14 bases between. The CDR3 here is CSVSGTSFQPQHF. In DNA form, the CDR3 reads TGCAGCGTTTCCGGGACATCCTTTCAGCCCCAGCATTTT.

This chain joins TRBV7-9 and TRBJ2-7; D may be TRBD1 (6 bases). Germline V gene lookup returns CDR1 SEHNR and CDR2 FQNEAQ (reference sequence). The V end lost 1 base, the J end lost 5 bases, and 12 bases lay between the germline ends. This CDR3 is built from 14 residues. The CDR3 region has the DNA TGTGCCAGCAGCTTAGGGTGGGGGCTGGACGAGCAGTACTTC. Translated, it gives CASSLGWGLDEQYF.

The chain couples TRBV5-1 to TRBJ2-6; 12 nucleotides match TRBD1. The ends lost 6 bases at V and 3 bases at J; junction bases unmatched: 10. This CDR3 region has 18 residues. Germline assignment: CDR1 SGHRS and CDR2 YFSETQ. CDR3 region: CASTNRDRGRFGANVLTF. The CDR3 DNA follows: TGCGCCAGCACGAACCGGGACAGGGGGCGGTTTGGGGCCAACGTCCTGACTTTC.

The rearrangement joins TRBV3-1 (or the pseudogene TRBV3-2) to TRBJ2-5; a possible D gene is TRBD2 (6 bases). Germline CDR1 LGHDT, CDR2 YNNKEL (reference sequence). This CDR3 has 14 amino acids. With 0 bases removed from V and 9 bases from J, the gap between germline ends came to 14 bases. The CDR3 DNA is TGTGCCAGCAGCCAAGATTGGGCGGGACGGGCCCAGTACTTC. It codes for CASSQDWAGRAQYF.

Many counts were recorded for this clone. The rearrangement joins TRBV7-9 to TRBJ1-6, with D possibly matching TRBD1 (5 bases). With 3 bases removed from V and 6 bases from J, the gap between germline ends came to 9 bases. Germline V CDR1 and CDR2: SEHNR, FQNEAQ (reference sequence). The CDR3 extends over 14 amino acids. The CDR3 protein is CASSLGQLNSPLHF. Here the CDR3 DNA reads TGTGCCAGCAGCTTGGGGCAGCTTAATTCACCCCTCCACTTT.

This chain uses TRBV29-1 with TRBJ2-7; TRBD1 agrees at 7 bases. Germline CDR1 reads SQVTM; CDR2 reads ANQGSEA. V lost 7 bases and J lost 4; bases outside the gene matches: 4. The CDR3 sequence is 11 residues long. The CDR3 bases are TGCAGCGGACAGGGACCTTACGAGCAGTACTTC. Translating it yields CSGQGPYEQYF.